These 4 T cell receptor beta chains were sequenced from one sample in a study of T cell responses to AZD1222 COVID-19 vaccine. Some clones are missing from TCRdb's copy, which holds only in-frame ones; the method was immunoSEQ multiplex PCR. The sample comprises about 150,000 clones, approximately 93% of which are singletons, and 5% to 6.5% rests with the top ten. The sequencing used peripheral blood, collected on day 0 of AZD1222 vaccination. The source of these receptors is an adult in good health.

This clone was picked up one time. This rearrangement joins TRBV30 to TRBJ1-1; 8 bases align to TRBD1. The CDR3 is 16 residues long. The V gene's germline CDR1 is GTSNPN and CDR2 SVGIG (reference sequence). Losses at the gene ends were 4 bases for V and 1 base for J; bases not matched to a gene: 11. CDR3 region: CAWKSDLRGPNTEAFF. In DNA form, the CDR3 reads TGTGCCTGGAAATCGGACCTCAGGGGGCCGAACACTGAAGCTTTCTTT.

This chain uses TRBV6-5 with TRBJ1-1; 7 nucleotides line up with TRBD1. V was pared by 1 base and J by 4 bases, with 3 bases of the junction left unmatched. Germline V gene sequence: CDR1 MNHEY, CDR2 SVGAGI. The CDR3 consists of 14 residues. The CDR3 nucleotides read TGTGCCAGCAGTTACTTGCAGGGGGGCACTGAAGCTTTCTTT. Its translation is CASSYLQGGTEAFF.

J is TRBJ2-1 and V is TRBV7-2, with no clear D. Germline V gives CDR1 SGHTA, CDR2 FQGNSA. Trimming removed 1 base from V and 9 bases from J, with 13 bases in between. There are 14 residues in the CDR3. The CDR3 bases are TGTGCCAGCAGCTTAGGATCCTATGTAGGTGAGCAGTTCTTC. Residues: CASSLGSYVGEQFF.

CDR3 nucleotide sequence: TGTGCCAGCAGCTTAGCGTCTCCGGGAGAGGTTACCGGGGAGCTGTTTTTT. This translates into CASSLASPGEVTGELFF. J is TRBJ2-2 and V is TRBV7-8, with D possibly being TRBD2 (6 bases). The germline V gene encodes CDR1 SGHVS and CDR2 FQNEAQ. V lost 0 bases and J 5 bases, leaving 16 bases between the germline ends. The CDR3 has 17 residues.